The 25 T cell receptor beta chains listed next were all sequenced from one sample in a study of T-cell memory formation after mild COVID-19. TCRdb re-called the 5' RACE reads with MiXCR, one entry per CDR3 protein. The sample consists of around 450,000 distinct CDR3 sequences, 15% to 20% of them appearing once. Source material: PBMCs or a T cell subset sorted from them (not recorded which). The receptors were gathered from an adult woman who had mild COVID-19 (a few samples of this study predate the infection). Cell type and time point are not known.

This clonotype has more than one count but fewer than ten. DNA of the CDR3: TGTGCCAGCAGTTTCACCAGCGACAATGAGCAGTTCTTC. Translation gives CASSFTSDNEQFF. The gene calls are TRBV12-3 or TRBV12-4 and TRBJ2-1, with D uncertain. The CDR3 has 13 amino acids. V was pared by 3 bases and J by 5 bases, with 8 bases between.

This clonotype has only a few counts. V usage is TRBV7-2 and J usage is TRBJ2-1; D not certain. The CDR3 is 11 amino acids. In germline, CDR1 is SGHTA, CDR2 FQGNSA. The V end lost 3 bases, the J end lost 8 bases, and 5 bases lay between the germline ends. CDR3 amino acids: CASSFTHEQFF. CDR3 nucleotide sequence: TGTGCCAGCAGCTTTACCCATGAGCAGTTCTTC.

This chain links TRBV11-2 with TRBJ1-2; TRBD1 is a possible D gene (6 bases). V was trimmed by 5 bases and J by 2 bases, leaving 12 bases between them. From germline, CDR1 is SGHAT and CDR2 FQNNGV. CDR3 length equals 14 residues. This chain's CDR3 is CASSRNRVNYGYTF. CDR3 nucleotides: TGTGCCAGCAGCCGGAACAGGGTGAACTATGGCTACACCTTC.

The J gene is TRBJ1-1, the V gene TRBV27; a possible D gene is TRBD1 (5 bases). CDR3 size: 14 residues. Germline CDR1 is MNHEY and CDR2 is SMNVEV (reference sequence). Trimming left V 5 bases short and J 4 bases short, with 14 bases between. CDR3 nucleotides: TGTGCCAGCAGTCTCCCCGGCAGGGCCACTGAAGCTTTCTTT. Translating gives CASSLPGRATEAFF.

This clonotype was counted only a few times. The chain links TRBV29-1 to TRBJ1-1; no reliable D call. The germline V and J ends were trimmed by 6 bases and 5 bases, with 19 bases remaining between them. Germline-derived CDR1 and CDR2 are SQVTM and ANQGSEA. There are 14 residues in the CDR3. The CDR3 region has the DNA TGCAGCGTGGTAGTAGGAACAGCGGGAACTGAAGCTTTCTTT. Residues: CSVVVGTAGTEAFF.

This clonotype was observed at least ten times. This chain connects TRBV7-7 to TRBJ2-2; TRBD1 agrees at 10 bases. V dropped 7 bases and J dropped 3; count of bases not matched to a gene: 5. The CDR3 covers 15 residues. Per germline, CDR1 SSHAT and CDR2 FNYEAQ (reference sequence). The CDR3 DNA sequence: TGTGCCAGCACCCCCGGGACAGGGGACACCGGGGAGCTGTTTTTT. This encodes CASTPGTGDTGELFF.

The chain carries TRBV24-1 and TRBJ1-1; unclear D gene. Germline CDR1 and CDR2: KGHDR and SFDVKD. This CDR3 spans 11 amino acids. The V end was cut by 5 bases, the J end by 4 bases, with 4 bases between. CDR3 in DNA: TGTGCCACCAGTGCCGGCACTGAAGCTTTCTTT. This encodes CATSAGTEAFF.

The CDR3 region has the DNA TGCAGTGCTTTTGACAGGGGCACAGATACGCAGTATTTT. This encodes CSAFDRGTDTQYF. J is TRBJ2-3 and V is TRBV20-1, with TRBD1 matching 7 bases. The germline V gene encodes CDR1 DFQATT and CDR2 SNEGSKA (reference sequence). V gave up 5 bases and J gave up 1 base; unmatched junction bases: 3. This CDR3 is 13 amino acids long.

This clonotype was detected a few times. This chain links TRBV29-1 with TRBJ1-2; D remains unclear. V was pared by 6 bases and J by 0 bases, with 14 bases between. The CDR3 totals 14 residues. From germline, CDR1 is SQVTM and CDR2 ANQGSEA. In DNA form, the CDR3 reads TGCAGCGTCCGGGTCCCGGGAGCTAACTATGGCTACACCTTC. It codes for CSVRVPGANYGYTF.

This chain joins TRBV20-1 and TRBJ2-3; D is possibly TRBD1 (5 bases). The CDR3 extends over 14 amino acids. V lost 3 bases to trimming and J lost 0 bases, with 10 bases between them. Per the germline V gene, CDR1 is DFQATT and CDR2 is SNEGSKA (reference sequence). The CDR3 DNA follows: TGCAGTGCTAGCAGACAGTCTAGCACAGATACGCAGTATTTT. The encoded protein is CSASRQSSTDTQYF.

This clonotype was picked up a small number of times. The chain carries TRBV11-2 and TRBJ2-7; D may be TRBD2 (5 bases). The CDR3 has 19 amino acids. V was clipped by 4 bases and J by 2 bases, with 27 bases between them. Per germline, CDR1 SGHAT and CDR2 FQNNGV. This CDR3 reads CASSSPQLRGGDTAYEQYF. CDR3 DNA: TGTGCCAGCAGCTCCCCGCAGCTTAGAGGAGGTGACACTGCCTACGAGCAGTACTTC. Full variable domain (remainder filled in from reference TRBV11-2 and TRBJ2-7): EAGVAQSPRYKIIEKRQSVAFWCNPISGHATLYWYQQILGQGPKLLIQFQNNGVVDDSQLPKDRFSAERLKGVDSTLKIQPAKLEDSAVYLCASSSPQLRGGDTAYEQYFGPGTRLTVT.

This chain uses TRBV25-1 with TRBJ1-5; 8 bases match TRBD1. With V trimmed by 4 bases and J by 4 bases, 6 bases remained unmatched. Germline assignment: CDR1 MGHDK and CDR2 SYGVNS. This CDR3 is 15 amino acids long. CDR3 protein: CASSASTGGNQPQHF. Here the CDR3 DNA reads TGTGCCAGCAGTGCTTCCACAGGGGGAAATCAGCCCCAGCATTTT.

This clonotype was detected a few times. The V gene is TRBV5-1, the J gene TRBJ1-2; D gene uncertain. Germline values: CDR1 SGHRS, CDR2 YFSETQ. Deletions cut 0 bases from V and 7 bases from J, with 10 bases between. The CDR3 covers 13 residues. The CDR3 here is CASSLESGVGYTF. The CDR3 DNA reads TGCGCCAGCAGCTTGGAGAGCGGGGTTGGCTACACCTTC.

This rearrangement joins TRBV27 to TRBJ2-5; the D gene is possibly TRBD2 (5 bases). V shed 5 bases and J shed 1 base, with 11 bases lying between them. Per germline, CDR1 MNHEY and CDR2 SMNVEV (reference sequence). This CDR3 comprises 14 residues. The CDR3 bases are TGTGCCAGCAGTCCCGACTACTTCCAAGAGACCCAGTACTTC. Its protein product is CASSPDYFQETQYF.

The CDR3 sequence: CAISDSGQAAGANVLTF. For the CDR3, the DNA is TGTGCCATCAGTGACTCGGGACAGGCTGCTGGGGCCAACGTCCTGACTTTC. The chain combines TRBV10-3 with TRBJ2-6; 8 bases map to TRBD1. Trimming at V came to 3 bases and at J to 2 bases, leaving 6 bases not matched to a gene. Germline V gene data show CDR1 as ENHRY and CDR2 as SYGVKD. The CDR3 has 17 residues.

A few counts support this clonotype. The CDR3 bases are TGTGCCAGCTCACCACTTAGCTCGGGATGGGAGACCCAGTACTTC. It is translated as CASSPLSSGWETQYF. V and J are TRBV18 and TRBJ2-5; D possibly corresponds to TRBD2 (5 bases). Trimming took 1 base from V and 5 from J, leaving 14 bases between them. CDR1 and CDR2 (germline): KGHSH, LQKENI. CDR3 length: 15 amino acids.

This clonotype was counted between two and nine times. The rearrangement links TRBV3-1 to TRBJ1-1; possibly TRBD1 for D (5 bases). Per germline, CDR1 LGHDT and CDR2 YNNKEL (reference sequence). The CDR3 length is 14 residues. Trimming took 6 bases from V and 1 from J, leaving 12 bases between them. This chain's CDR3 is CASRAGPPNTEAFF. The CDR3, as DNA: TGTGCCAGCAGGGCGGGACCGCCGAACACTGAAGCTTTCTTT.

The CDR3 nucleotides are TGTGCCAGCAGCTTATGGGCGAGGGGTGGAGTTTCTGGGGCCAACGTCCTGACTTTC. Its translation: CASSLWARGGVSGANVLTF. The chain links TRBV7-9 to TRBJ2-6; TRBD1 or TRBD2 may be the D gene (5 bases each). V was cut by 2 bases and J by 1 base, with 18 bases left in between. This CDR3 has 19 amino acids. Germline CDR1 SEHNR, CDR2 FQNEAQ (reference sequence). Complete variable domain (other parts from reference TRBV7-9 and TRBJ2-6): DTGVSQNPRHKITKRGQNVTFRCDPISEHNRLYWYRQTLGQGPEFLTYFQNEAQLEKSRLLSDRFSAERPKGSFSTLEIQRTEQGDSAMYLCASSLWARGGVSGANVLTFGAGSRLTVL.

This clonotype turned up a few times. CDR3 sequence reads: CASSPETGQGEQYF. As DNA, the CDR3 is TGCGCCAGCAGCCCCGAGACCGGACAGGGCGAGCAGTACTTC. This sequence joins TRBV5-1 and TRBJ2-7; 8 nucleotides line up with TRBD1. V dropped 4 bases and J dropped 6; count of bases not matched to a gene: 9. The CDR3 sequence is 14 residues long. CDR1 and CDR2 (germline): SGHRS, YFSETQ.

The chain's CDR3 is CASSLLPGNGTGNYGYTF. In DNA, the CDR3 is TGTGCCAGCAGCTTACTCCCCGGTAACGGGACAGGGAACTATGGCTACACCTTC. This chain joins TRBV7-9 and TRBJ1-2; TRBD1 agrees at 9 bases. V shed 2 bases, J shed 2 bases, and the junction held 12 bases outside the gene matches. From germline, CDR1 is SEHNR and CDR2 FQNEAQ (reference sequence). CDR3 length: 18 residues.

This clonotype appeared a few times. The CDR3, as DNA: TGTGCCTGGAGTGAAACAGGAGAAGCTTTCTTT. Residues: CAWSETGEAFF. The chain carries TRBV30 and TRBJ1-1; possibly TRBD1 for D (5 bases). This CDR3 contains 11 residues. CDR1 and CDR2 from the germline V gene are GTSNPN and SVGIG (reference sequence). V lost 1 base to trimming and J lost 8 bases, with 8 bases between them.

This clonotype was picked up many times. The chain joins TRBV7-2 to TRBJ1-6; TRBD1 matches at 9 bases. The junction had 3 bases not matched to a gene; V was cut back by 3 bases and J by 9 bases. Germline V CDR1 and CDR2: SGHTA, FQGNSA. The CDR3 length is 14 residues. CDR3 residues: CASSLGQGSSPLHF. The CDR3 nucleotides are TGTGCCAGCAGCTTGGGACAGGGATCTTCACCCCTCCACTTT.

This chain joins TRBV7-9 and TRBJ2-7; 8 positions agree with TRBD1. Germline CDR1 and CDR2: SEHNR and FQNEAQ (reference sequence). This CDR3 has 15 amino acids. The J segment lost 3 bases and the V segment lost 5 bases, leaving 9 bases of the junction unmatched. In DNA, the CDR3 is TGTGCCAGCAGCCGCCCGGACAGGGCACTCTACGAGCAGTACTTC. Translating gives CASSRPDRALYEQYF.

In DNA, the CDR3 is TGTGCCAGCAGCATTGTAACTGAAGCTTTCTTT. It is translated as CASSIVTEAFF. This chain links TRBV5-8 with TRBJ1-1; D is unclear. Between the trimmed V and J ends, which lost 4 bases and 5 bases, there was a span of 6 bases. The CDR3 is made up of 11 amino acids. The germline V gene has CDR1 SGHTS and CDR2 YDEGEE.

This clonotype was picked up one time. The chain is built from TRBV4-2 and TRBJ1-2; TRBD1 matches at 8 bases. There are 13 residues in the CDR3. In germline, CDR1 is LGHNA, CDR2 YNFKEQ. Trimming cost V 4 bases and J 8 bases; bases outside gene matches: 6. In DNA form, the CDR3 reads TGTGCCAGCAGCCCGGACAGGGCGGAAGGCTACACCTTC. It translates to CASSPDRAEGYTF.